The rows below give T cell receptor beta chains drawn from one sample of a study of cytomegalovirus exposure and HLA in healthy donors. Generated by immunoSEQ multiplex PCR, the TCRdb table keeps only in-frame clones and is missing some. The sample consists of over 35,000 clones, 90% to 95% of them appearing once. Sequenced material: PBMCs. The receptors derive from a man aged 18 to 30 in good health and CMV-seronegative. CDR3s include the opening cysteine and the closing phenylalanine or tryptophan. D genes are given only for firm matches. A row's size may be missing; if present it is once, few, many or a size class.

J gene: TRBJ1-5
D gene: TRBD1
CDR3 length: 17
V gene: TRBV5-1
clone size: -
CDR3 protein: CASSPGVGDSYNQPQHF
CDR3 DNA: TGCGCCAGCAGCCCCGGGGTGGGGGACAGCTACAATCAGCCCCAGCATTTT

J gene: TRBJ2-3
D gene: TRBD2
CDR3 length: 15
V gene: TRBV19
clone size: -
CDR3 protein: CASSPSGISTDTQYF
CDR3 DNA: TGTGCCAGTAGTCCTAGCGGGATAAGCACAGATACGCAGTATTTT

J gene: TRBJ2-3
D gene: -
CDR3 length: 12
V gene: TRBV5-1
clone size: -
CDR3 protein: CASSQEADTQYF
CDR3 DNA: TGCGCCAGCAGCCAAGAGGCAGATACGCAGTATTTT

J gene: TRBJ2-5
D gene: -
CDR3 length: 14
V gene: TRBV18
clone size: -
CDR3 protein: CASSPPGQQETQYF
CDR3 DNA: TGTGCCAGCTCACCACCGGGACAACAAGAGACCCAGTACTTC

J gene: TRBJ2-7
D gene: -
CDR3 length: 16
V gene: TRBV11-2
clone size: -
CDR3 protein: CASSSLRVTPTYEQYF
CDR3 DNA: TGTGCCAGCAGCTCTCTTCGGGTGACGCCCACCTACGAGCAGTACTTC

J gene: TRBJ2-1
D gene: -
CDR3 length: 14
V gene: TRBV6-4
clone size: -
CDR3 protein: CASSPNYPPGEQFF
CDR3 DNA: TGTGCCAGCAGCCCAAATTATCCACCGGGTGAGCAGTTCTTC

J gene: TRBJ2-5
D gene: -
CDR3 length: 15
V gene: TRBV2
clone size: -
CDR3 protein: CASTEGRDIQETQYF
CDR3 DNA: TGTGCCAGCACCGAGGGTAGGGACATACAAGAGACCCAGTACTTC

J gene: TRBJ2-3
D gene: -
CDR3 length: 11
V gene: TRBV25-1
clone size: -
CDR3 protein: CATLSTDTQYF
CDR3 DNA: TGTGCCACACTGAGCACAGATACGCAGTATTTT

J gene: TRBJ2-6
D gene: -
CDR3 length: 21
V gene: TRBV2
clone size: -
CDR3 protein: CASSEYGGGASVSAGANVLTF
CDR3 DNA: TGTGCCAGCAGTGAATATGGTGGGGGGGCTAGCGTATCCGCTGGGGCCAACGTCCTGACTTTC

J gene: TRBJ2-7
D gene: -
CDR3 length: 13
V gene: TRBV11-1
clone size: -
CDR3 protein: CASSLGTASEQYF
CDR3 DNA: TGTGCCAGCAGCTTAGGGACAGCCTCCGAGCAGTACTTC

J gene: TRBJ1-3
D gene: -
CDR3 length: 14
V gene: TRBV6-6
clone size: -
CDR3 protein: CASSYADRGNTIYF
CDR3 DNA: TGTGCCAGCAGTTACGCCGACAGGGGAAACACCATATATTTT

J gene: TRBJ2-7
D gene: TRBD2
CDR3 length: 17
V gene: TRBV28
clone size: -
CDR3 protein: CASSPRLAGGPRYEQYF
CDR3 DNA: TGTGCCAGCAGTCCCCGACTAGCGGGAGGGCCAAGGTACGAGCAGTACTTC

J gene: TRBJ2-5
D gene: -
CDR3 length: 15
V gene: TRBV10-2
clone size: -
CDR3 protein: CASSETGLLQETQYF
CDR3 DNA: TGCGCCAGCAGTGAGACGGGACTCCTTCAAGAGACCCAGTACTTC

J gene: TRBJ2-5
D gene: TRBD2
CDR3 length: 14
V gene: TRBV18
clone size: -
CDR3 protein: CASSPLAGKETQYF
CDR3 DNA: TGTGCCAGCTCACCCTTAGCGGGGAAAGAGACCCAGTACTTC

J gene: TRBJ1-2
D gene: -
CDR3 length: 14
V gene: TRBV2
clone size: -
CDR3 protein: CASRSWTDWDGYTF
CDR3 DNA: TGTGCCAGCAGATCCTGGACAGATTGGGATGGCTACACCTTC

J gene: TRBJ2-7
D gene: TRBD2
CDR3 length: 15
V gene: TRBV29-1
clone size: -
CDR3 protein: CSVRFGGRIPYEQYF
CDR3 DNA: TGCAGCGTTAGGTTCGGGGGGAGAATACCCTACGAGCAGTACTTC

J gene: TRBJ2-1
D gene: -
CDR3 length: 16
V gene: TRBV5-6
clone size: -
CDR3 protein: CASSAWGLSSYNEQFF
CDR3 DNA: TGTGCCAGCAGCGCGTGGGGACTCAGCTCCTACAATGAGCAGTTCTTC

J gene: TRBJ1-4
D gene: TRBD1
CDR3 length: 15
V gene: TRBV5-4
clone size: -
CDR3 protein: CASTLRTGGNEKLFF
CDR3 DNA: TGTGCCTCAACCCTTCGGACAGGGGGCAATGAAAAACTGTTTTTT

J gene: TRBJ2-7
D gene: -
CDR3 length: 15
V gene: TRBV19
clone size: -
CDR3 protein: CASSFTGIGSYEQYF
CDR3 DNA: TGTGCCAGTAGTTTTACAGGGATCGGCTCCTACGAGCAGTACTTC

J gene: TRBJ1-2
D gene: TRBD1
CDR3 length: 15
V gene: TRBV29-1
clone size: -
CDR3 protein: CSVAGQVLTNYGYTF
CDR3 DNA: TGCAGCGTTGCTGGACAGGTCCTTACTAACTATGGCTACACCTTC

J gene: TRBJ1-3
D gene: -
CDR3 length: 14
V gene: TRBV11-3
clone size: -
CDR3 protein: CASSKGLDGNTIYF
CDR3 DNA: TGTGCCAGCAGCAAGGGACTAGACGGAAACACCATATATTTT

J gene: TRBJ2-1
D gene: TRBD2
CDR3 length: 14
V gene: TRBV6-1
clone size: -
CDR3 protein: CASMIAGGRNEQFF
CDR3 DNA: TGTGCCAGCATGATAGCGGGAGGGAGGAATGAGCAGTTCTTC

J gene: TRBJ2-2
D gene: -
CDR3 length: 16
V gene: TRBV30
clone size: once
CDR3 protein: CAWNEGALLNTGELFF
CDR3 DNA: TGTGCCTGGAACGAGGGAGCCCTACTGAACACCGGGGAGCTGTTTTTT

J gene: TRBJ1-5
D gene: TRBD1
CDR3 length: 18
V gene: TRBV7-2
clone size: -
CDR3 protein: CASSPWTGGMFGNQPQHF
CDR3 DNA: TGTGCCAGCAGCCCCTGGACAGGGGGCATGTTTGGCAATCAGCCCCAGCATTTT

J gene: TRBJ1-2
D gene: -
CDR3 length: 14
V gene: TRBV6-6
clone size: -
CDR3 protein: CASKHGEAGYGYTF
CDR3 DNA: TGTGCCAGCAAACACGGGGAGGCAGGCTATGGCTACACCTTC

J gene: TRBJ1-4
D gene: -
CDR3 length: 11
V gene: TRBV2
clone size: -
CDR3 protein: CASRGFEKLFF
CDR3 DNA: TGTGCCAGCAGGGGCTTTGAAAAACTGTTTTTT

J gene: TRBJ2-7
D gene: TRBD1
CDR3 length: 15
V gene: TRBV27
clone size: -
CDR3 protein: CASSLRTGNSYEQYF
CDR3 DNA: TGTGCCAGCAGTTTACGGACAGGCAACTCCTACGAGCAGTACTTC

J gene: TRBJ2-1
D gene: TRBD2
CDR3 length: 16
V gene: TRBV19
clone size: -
CDR3 protein: CASSIRLLAGNNEQFF
CDR3 DNA: TGTGCCAGTAGTATTAGGTTGCTAGCGGGAAACAATGAGCAGTTCTTC

J gene: TRBJ1-2
D gene: -
CDR3 length: 14
V gene: TRBV6-1
clone size: -
CDR3 protein: CASSQVPGGRGYTF
CDR3 DNA: TGTGCCAGCAGTCAAGTCCCCGGGGGACGTGGCTACACCTTC

J gene: TRBJ2-7
D gene: TRBD1
CDR3 length: 14
V gene: TRBV18
clone size: -
CDR3 protein: CASSPRGTAYEQYF
CDR3 DNA: TGTGCCAGCTCACCAAGGGGGACAGCCTACGAGCAGTACTTC

J gene: TRBJ2-7
D gene: -
CDR3 length: 11
V gene: TRBV6-1
clone size: -
CDR3 protein: CASMGPYEQYF
CDR3 DNA: TGTGCCAGCATGGGCCCCTACGAGCAGTACTTC

J gene: TRBJ2-1
D gene: -
CDR3 length: 13
V gene: TRBV27
clone size: -
CDR3 protein: CASSKIQGSEQFF
CDR3 DNA: TGTGCCAGCAGTAAAATACAGGGAAGTGAGCAGTTCTTC

J gene: TRBJ2-5
D gene: -
CDR3 length: 15
V gene: TRBV19
clone size: -
CDR3 protein: CASSIEASSSETQYF
CDR3 DNA: TGTGCCAGTAGTATAGAGGCTAGCAGTTCGGAGACCCAGTACTTC

J gene: TRBJ2-7
D gene: TRBD2
CDR3 length: 15
V gene: TRBV5-1
clone size: -
CDR3 protein: CASSTRLAGANEQYF
CDR3 DNA: TGCGCCAGCAGCACACGACTAGCGGGAGCTAACGAGCAGTACTTC

J gene: TRBJ2-1
D gene: -
CDR3 length: 11
V gene: TRBV6-5
clone size: -
CDR3 protein: CASSRNNEQFF
CDR3 DNA: TGTGCCAGCAGCCGTAACAATGAGCAGTTCTTC

J gene: TRBJ2-5
D gene: -
CDR3 length: 14
V gene: TRBV28
clone size: -
CDR3 protein: CASRPPMARETQYF
CDR3 DNA: TGTGCCAGCAGACCGCCGATGGCTCGAGAGACCCAGTACTTC

J gene: TRBJ2-3
D gene: -
CDR3 length: 13
V gene: TRBV15
clone size: -
CDR3 protein: CATSVFGTDTQYF
CDR3 DNA: TGTGCCACCAGCGTATTCGGCACAGATACGCAGTATTTT

J gene: TRBJ1-5
D gene: TRBD1
CDR3 length: 12
V gene: TRBV7-9
clone size: -
CDR3 protein: CASSLIGRGLAF
CDR3 DNA: TGTGCCAGCAGCTTAATCGGCAGGGGGCTTGCCTTT

J gene: TRBJ2-2
D gene: -
CDR3 length: 15
V gene: TRBV6-1
clone size: -
CDR3 protein: CASSEITGATGELFF
CDR3 DNA: TGTGCCAGCAGTGAAATCACGGGAGCCACCGGGGAGCTGTTTTTT

J gene: TRBJ2-1
D gene: TRBD2
CDR3 length: 19
V gene: TRBV7-7
clone size: -
CDR3 protein: CASSPKTSGGWSPYNEQFF
CDR3 DNA: TGTGCTAGCAGCCCCAAGACTAGCGGGGGGTGGAGCCCCTACAATGAGCAGTTCTTC

J gene: TRBJ2-1
D gene: TRBD2
CDR3 length: 13
V gene: TRBV19
clone size: -
CDR3 protein: CASSLLADNEQFF
CDR3 DNA: TGTGCCAGTAGCCTACTAGCGGACAATGAGCAGTTCTTC

J gene: TRBJ2-1
D gene: TRBD2
CDR3 length: 13
V gene: TRBV6-5
clone size: -
CDR3 protein: CASCGSGVNEQFF
CDR3 DNA: TGTGCCAGCTGCGGTAGCGGGGTGAATGAGCAGTTCTTC

J gene: TRBJ2-7
D gene: TRBD1
CDR3 length: 18
V gene: TRBV6-1
clone size: -
CDR3 protein: CASSEAVGATGGSYEQYF
CDR3 DNA: TGTGCCAGCAGTGAAGCGGTCGGGGCGACAGGGGGGTCCTACGAGCAGTACTTC

J gene: TRBJ1-5
D gene: TRBD1
CDR3 length: 15
V gene: TRBV11-2
clone size: -
CDR3 protein: CASSLGDRAHQPQHF
CDR3 DNA: TGTGCCAGCAGCTTAGGGGACAGGGCTCATCAGCCCCAGCATTTT

J gene: TRBJ2-3
D gene: -
CDR3 length: 14
V gene: TRBV5-8
clone size: -
CDR3 protein: CASRLRTGSDTQYF
CDR3 DNA: TGTGCCAGCAGACTAAGAACAGGGTCAGATACGCAGTATTTT

J gene: TRBJ1-4
D gene: -
CDR3 length: 11
V gene: TRBV20-1
clone size: -
CDR3 protein: CSARLMRELFF
CDR3 DNA: TGCAGTGCACGGTTGATGCGGGAACTGTTTTTT

J gene: TRBJ2-7
D gene: -
CDR3 length: 11
V gene: TRBV30
clone size: -
CDR3 protein: CAWRDSYEQYF
CDR3 DNA: TGTGCCTGGCGGGACTCCTACGAGCAGTACTTC

J gene: TRBJ1-3
D gene: -
CDR3 length: 15
V gene: TRBV18
clone size: -
CDR3 protein: CASSPPTSTGNTIYF
CDR3 DNA: TGTGCCAGCTCACCACCTACGTCTACTGGAAACACCATATATTTT

J gene: TRBJ2-3
D gene: TRBD2
CDR3 length: 18
V gene: TRBV4-1
clone size: -
CDR3 protein: CASSQGFLGRAGTDTQYF
CDR3 DNA: TGCGCCAGCAGCCAAGGGTTCCTCGGGAGGGCCGGTACAGATACGCAGTATTTT

J gene: TRBJ2-1
D gene: TRBD1
CDR3 length: 15
V gene: TRBV6-4
clone size: -
CDR3 protein: CASSDHNRGVGEQFF
CDR3 DNA: TGTGCCAGCAGTGATCATAACAGGGGGGTAGGTGAGCAGTTCTTC

J gene: TRBJ1-1
D gene: -
CDR3 length: 13
V gene: TRBV6-4
clone size: -
CDR3 protein: CASSKAANTEAFF
CDR3 DNA: TGTGCCAGCAGTAAGGCGGCGAACACTGAAGCTTTCTTT

J gene: TRBJ2-7
D gene: TRBD1
CDR3 length: 14
V gene: TRBV6-5
clone size: -
CDR3 protein: CASRRGQVSYEQYF
CDR3 DNA: TGTGCCAGCAGGAGGGGACAGGTATCCTACGAGCAGTACTTC

J gene: TRBJ1-1
D gene: -
CDR3 length: 12
V gene: TRBV2
clone size: once
CDR3 protein: CASGLSNTEAFF
CDR3 DNA: TGTGCCAGCGGACTATCGAACACTGAAGCTTTCTTT

J gene: TRBJ2-7
D gene: -
CDR3 length: 13
V gene: TRBV11-2
clone size: -
CDR3 protein: CASSLAVRYEQYF
CDR3 DNA: TGTGCCAGCAGCTTAGCGGTCCGCTACGAGCAGTACTTC

J gene: TRBJ2-3
D gene: TRBD2
CDR3 length: 14
V gene: TRBV7-2
clone size: -
CDR3 protein: CASSLGLAEDTQYF
CDR3 DNA: TGTGCCAGCAGCCTGGGACTAGCGGAAGATACGCAGTATTTT